This section outlines one T cell receptor (beta chain) sequence together with its context. Its antigen target is currently unknown. Base qualities were left out, and no much larger clone turns up one base away. The CDR3 numbers 17 residues from cysteine through phenylalanine. Only the CDR3 part of the read is kept: 51 bases, read in frame from the first base. CDR1 MNHEY and CDR2 SMNVEV were looked up in the germline V gene (reference sequence). Unmatched junction bases come to 8, with V trimmed by 4 bases and J by 2 bases. The cohort consisted of 650 to 700 healthy bone marrow donors. At the time of sampling, all cohort members were nominally healthy, though unrecorded immune exposures were likely present. The donor was CMV seronegative and was included in the group of 352 seronegative cohort members. Each donor provided a peripheral blood sample, and peripheral blood mononuclear cells were used for TCR beta sequencing. Genomic DNA extraction from the blood cell samples was performed with the Qiagen DNeasy Blood Extraction Kit.

This sample was included in a study of cytomegalovirus exposure and HLA in healthy donors (dated by TCRdb to about 2017). Background for the entire study: An earlier analysis of about 530 of the donors reported approximately 280 Gb of sequence data and 117 million unique TCR beta sequences obtained from 180 million or so T cells. In a later analysis, previously published TCR beta repertoires from more than 500 donors were re-analyzed and high-resolution HLA genotyping was added so that TCR occurrence patterns could be studied. Both class I and class II loci were covered by HLA typing, at four-digit resolution. Of the roughly 400 genotyped donors, 81% were placed in the genetic ancestry cluster associated with self-reported Caucasian donors. Rather than drawing on any new phenotypic data, the later analysis identified candidate immune exposures from TCR beta sequences and the way those sequences occurred across donors. On average, 235,054 unique TCR beta nucleotide sequences were sequenced per donor among 300 to 500 genotyped donors of the cohort, with roughly 18% of those sequences being non-productive. An early release covering approximately 600 HLA-typed donors comprised 250 to 350 gigabases of sequencing data and 65 million to 100 million unique TCR sequences. Several DR-DQ haplotypes were treated as single units for association and clustering because of strong linkage in the cohort. Typing coverage differed by locus: A, B, C, DRB1 and DQB1 were typed in roughly 620-640 donors, DQA1 in about 500, DPA1 in 600 to 610, and DPB1 in just under 480. Along with the roughly 710-subject first cohort, a separate validation cohort of approximately 110 different subjects was used. High-throughput TCR immunosequencing, statistical association of individual TCRs with disease status, and machine learning were combined to predict cytomegalovirus infection status. Alongside the repertoire data, information on donor age, sex, ethnicity and CMV serostatus was compiled. An earlier analysis of several hundred of the donors applied high-throughput TCR beta sequencing to assess whether each TCR beta V gene segment acted as functional or pseudogenic. In a later genetic analysis, genome-wide SNP genotypes for about three fifths of the roughly 670 donors were used, and that subset was treated as a discovery cohort. Every repertoire in the discovery cohort had been generated on one and the same sequencing platform. The study was designed to test whether signatures of past pathogen exposure could be identified by cataloging public T cell receptors. The study used immunosequencing to profile the T cell repertoires of 666 subjects and linked those repertoires to cytomegalovirus serostatus. Overall study outcomes, separate from this receptor: Because HLA typing was missing for some donors at each locus, association tests included only the typed subset. A further reported finding was that TCR beta sequences accurately predicted the HLA-A and HLA-B alleles for most subjects in the first cohort. Some IMGT-functional V segments, including TRBV6-2 and TRBV6-3, could not be told apart with the 87-base-pair reads, so those segments were excluded. In a later analysis, most CMV-associated TCR beta chains were found to appear HLA-restricted, with HLA associations seemingly driven largely by CMV exposure. A total of about 150 TCR beta chains were listed by the study as associated with cytomegalovirus. A cluster of highly shared sequence variants was judged likely to be a technical artifact of the sequencing pipeline. A later genetic analysis associated a missense DCLRE1C variant with V-gene and J-gene trimming of TCR beta chains, and an independent cohort replicated the association. Several of the top co-occurrence clusters appeared to be linked to parvovirus B19, influenza, CMV and Epstein-Barr virus, according to a later analysis. A later genetic analysis reported fewer N-insertions in productive TCRs among donors in an Asian-associated ancestry cluster than the roughly 690-donor mean. It was suggested by the authors that the approach could potentially be generalized to other disease states and immunological phenotypes. Presence/absence analyses assumed roughly uniform sequencing depth across donors, an assumption that may not hold. When HLA alleles, especially DR and DQ, strongly co-occurred, TCR associations were difficult to assign to individual alleles. Immune exposure information for the cohort was limited to CMV serostatus. A few of the identified cytomegalovirus-associated TCR beta chains were confirmed in vitro to be specific for cytomegalovirus antigens. In a later analysis, HLA-associated TCR beta chains were found to be more clonally expanded and to have lower generation probabilities than equally common non-associated chains. According to a later analysis, TCR association rates differed among HLA loci, with DRB1 alleles showing the most associated TCRs and HLA-C alleles showing the fewest. Because counts were too low, 15 to 20 rarely observed V segments, including chromosome 9 orphons, were excluded from the earlier analysis of around 640 of the donors. Cytomegalovirus status was reported to be diagnosed by the classifier with high specificity and sensitivity in both the original and validation cohorts. Linkage disequilibrium might explain the correlated functional status among segregating V segments, but an unknown experimental factor could not be ruled out. Specific HLA alleles were associated with 15,000 to 20,000 TCR beta sequences at a false discovery rate of 0.05 in a later analysis. An earlier analysis of around 600 of the donors showed that most TCR beta V segments appeared in productive rearrangements either about 87% or about 30% of the time, which broadly matched IMGT annotations. In this cohort, only TCR beta chains were sequenced, and detectable features were limited by the absence of alpha or paired-chain data. Most TCR sequences were observed very rarely across donors, whereas some public TCRs were present in many individuals.

Libraries were built with the immunoSEQ multiplex PCR assay. For the multiplex PCR, a mixture combining 60 forward primers for TCR Vbeta segments and 13 reverse primers for TCR Jbeta segments was used. The CDR3 region of rearranged TCR beta genes was amplified from genomic DNA with a multiplex PCR assay. The amplified TCR beta libraries were sequenced on the Illumina HiSeq System as 87-base-pair reads. Under the source paper's analysis protocol: A later analysis tallied tens of millions of unique TCR beta chains across the 650 to 750 repertoires, and about 12 million of those chains were shared by two or more donors. Raw reads were error-corrected and collapsed into unique sequences with a nearest-neighbor algorithm that merged closely related sequences to remove PCR and sequencing errors. To assign V, D and J gene segments, CDR3 sequences were aligned to IMGT reference sequences. For a sequence to be retained, a match of at least six nucleotides was required to both a V gene segment and a J gene segment. Rearrangements were called productive when the CDR3 lacked stop codons and stayed in frame with V and J; all others were non-productive. CDR3 was defined by IMGT convention, running from the second conserved V-encoded cysteine to the conserved J-encoded phenylalanine. In an earlier analysis of around 540 of the donors, sequences lacking an unambiguous match to a single V gene segment were excluded. An earlier analysis of a few hundred of the donors called V segments functional above 56.7% productive rearrangements and segregating when the between-donor standard deviation exceeded 5%. A statistical classification framework was developed to diagnose cytomegalovirus status using the catalog of TCR beta chain sequences. In a later analysis, TCR nucleotide sequences were compared against IMGT/GENE-DB human TR gene sequences so that V and J genes could be assigned. A later analysis assigned CDR3 sequences and most-parsimonious VDJ recombination scenarios with the TCRdist pipeline. In a later analysis, each TCR beta chain was defined by its CDR3 amino acid sequence together with its V-gene family, and reads lacking a unique V-gene family were excluded. As a way to deal with suspected cross-contamination and a sequencing artifact, a later analysis dropped 450 to 600 nucleotide sequences that were highly shared and had low generation probability. In a later analysis, a clonal expansion index was calculated for each public chain from normalized within-repertoire ranks of inferred template counts. A later analysis computed generation probabilities with a VDJ recombination model fitted to out-of-frame rearrangements, and checked the results against IGoR. In a later analysis, TCR-TCR, TCR-HLA and TCR-CMV co-occurrence was scored with hypergeometric tests, and a repertoire-size bias correction was applied to TCR pairs. False discovery rates were estimated in a later analysis by permuting HLA or CMV assignments 20 times. In a later analysis, co-occurring TCRs were grouped using DBSCAN, with TCRdist sequence similarity added in when clustering inside HLA-allele-positive subsets. For co-occurrence clustering, repertoires with fewer than 30,000 or more than 120,000 public chains were excluded, along with roughly 5 repertoires with anomalous nucleotide sharing. The clones in this table, taken by TCRdb from immuneACCESS, are in-frame only. Not every clone is retained; where verified, under half of the shortfall comes from an unresolved V gene, and the cause of the rest is unknown. The V and J calls and the clone size are those of that table, but D and trimming were determined from the DNA. The sample data list over 200,000 clones, and around nine tenths of these were observed just once. The ten largest clones represent approximately 1% of the sample.

The sequence links TRBV27 to TRBJ1-6, with 7 bases aligning to TRBD1. Sequencing input: PBMCs. This clonotype was sampled from a woman aged 18-29 years in good health and CMV-seronegative. The bases are TGTGCCAGCAGTTCCCGACAGGGAAGGGCCTATAATTCACCCCTCCACTTT. The translation is CASSSRQGRAYNSPLHF.